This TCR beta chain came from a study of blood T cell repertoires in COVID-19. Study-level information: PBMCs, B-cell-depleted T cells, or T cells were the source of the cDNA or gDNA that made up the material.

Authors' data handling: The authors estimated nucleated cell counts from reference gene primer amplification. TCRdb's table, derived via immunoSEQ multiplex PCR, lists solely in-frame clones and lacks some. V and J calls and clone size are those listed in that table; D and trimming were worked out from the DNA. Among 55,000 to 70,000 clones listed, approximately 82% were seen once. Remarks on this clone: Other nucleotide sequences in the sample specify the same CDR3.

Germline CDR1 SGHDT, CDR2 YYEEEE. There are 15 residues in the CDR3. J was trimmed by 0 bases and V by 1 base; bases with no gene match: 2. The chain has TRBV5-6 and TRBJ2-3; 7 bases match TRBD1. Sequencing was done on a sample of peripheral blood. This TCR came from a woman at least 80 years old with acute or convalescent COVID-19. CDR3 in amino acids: CASSLTGVSTDTQYF. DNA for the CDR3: TGTGCCAGCAGCTTGACAGGGGTGAGCACAGATACGCAGTATTTT.